This T cell receptor beta chain comes out of a study of OX40 agonist ivuxolimab in advanced cancers. Across the whole study: Patients were given ivuxolimab, an antibody that agonizes OX40 (CD134).

The study's findings and limits: Dosing at 0.1 to 3.0 mg/kg was accompanied by clonal expansion of CD4+ and CD8+ blood T cells by week 6.

For this clone: Its target is not known.

Clones were sequenced by immunoSEQ multiplex PCR, and TCRdb holds only the in-frame ones, with some missing. The data contain around 53,000 clones, around 81% of them singletons. The sequence derives from an adult with an advanced solid tumor such as melanoma, head and neck, liver or kidney cancer. Sequenced material: CD4+ or CD8+ T cells sorted from blood, taken in a trial of the OX40 agonist ivuxolimab.

The CDR3 region is CASRDRANYGYTF. In DNA form, the CDR3 reads TGTGCCAGCAGGGACAGAGCTAACTATGGCTACACCTTC. The chain is built from TRBV2 and TRBJ1-2, with D possibly being TRBD1 (6 bases). The CDR3 covers 13 residues. Trimming stripped 6 bases from V and 0 bases from J, with 8 bases between. CDR1 and CDR2 from the germline V gene are SNHLY and FYNNEI.